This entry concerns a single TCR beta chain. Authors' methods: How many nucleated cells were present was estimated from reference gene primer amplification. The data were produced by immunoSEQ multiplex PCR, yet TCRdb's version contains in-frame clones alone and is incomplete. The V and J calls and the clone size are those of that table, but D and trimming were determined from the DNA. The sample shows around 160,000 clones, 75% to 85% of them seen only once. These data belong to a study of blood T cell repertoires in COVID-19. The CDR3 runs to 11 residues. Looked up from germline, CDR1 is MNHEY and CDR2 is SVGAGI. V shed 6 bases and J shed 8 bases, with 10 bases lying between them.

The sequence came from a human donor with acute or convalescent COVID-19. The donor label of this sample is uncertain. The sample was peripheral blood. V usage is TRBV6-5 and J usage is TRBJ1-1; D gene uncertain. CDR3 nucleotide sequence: TGTGCCAGCAGGGCAAGATTCGAAGCTTTCTTT. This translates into CASRARFEAFF.